This T cell receptor beta chain stems from a study of blood T cell repertoires in COVID-19 (dated by TCRdb to the early 2020s). For context, the study as a whole: The collaborator samples originated in the United States, Italy and Spain and spanned the acute and convalescent phases of COVID-19. The repertoires were released in a freely available public database meant as a resource for research on the immune response to SARS-CoV-2. The prospective study material was composed of cDNA or gDNA derived from T cells, B-cell-depleted T cells, or PBMCs. The samples were drawn from the first 160 participants of the ongoing ImmuneRACE study and from about 1,200 subjects provided by 6 global collaborators. Deeply sampled blood TCRbeta repertoires from subjects exposed to, actively infected with, or recovered from COVID-19 were included in the dataset. Nearly every sample came with metadata listing a de-identified subject ID, COVID-19 status, age in years and sex. Where available, HLA class I and class II types were obtained from metadata supplied by the sample provider rather than from assay-based typing.

Clipping removes 3 bases from V and 14 bases from J, with 10 as the unmatched junction base count. The germline V gene specifies SGHRS as CDR1 and YFSETQ as CDR2. The CDR3 runs 13 residues from the cysteine to the phenylalanine. Just the 39-base CDR3 DNA is kept, in frame starting at base 1. The immunoSEQ Assay, a bias-controlled multiplex PCR, was used to amplify TCRbeta CDR3 regions from genomic DNA. Per the authors' processing: The number of nucleated cells in each sample was estimated by amplification of reference gene primers within the assay. To quantify the absolute abundance of each unique TCRbeta CDR3 rearrangement, sequence reads were collapsed and filtered. For each sample, productive Simpson clonality was calculated as the square root of Simpson's diversity index across productive rearrangements. This is the immuneACCESS table as TCRdb keeps it, with only in-frame sequences that have V and J called. A part of the clones is gone; compared with another copy, unresolved V genes explain less than half, and the rest is unexplained. The DNA was the basis for D and trimming; V, J and clone size are from that table. Within this sample are more than 85,000 clones, with 84% of them counted one time only. The top ten hold 20% to 30% of the sample.

Summary of the overall study and its limitations: Clinical and demographic metadata were provided uncurated, with the amount varying by source and participant.

Of note for this clone: Its antigen is still unknown. There are no base qualities to consult, and no much larger clone falls within one base.

Whole blood was collected in K2EDTA tubes by collaborating institutions according to the institutions' own protocols. For TCRbeta analysis, collaborators shipped samples in one of three forms: frozen whole blood, isolated PBMCs, or DNA extracted from either of those sample types. The sample comprised peripheral blood. The clonotype was recovered from a man in his fifties or sixties with acute or convalescent COVID-19. The V gene is TRBV5-1 and the J gene is TRBJ1-1; 10 of the junction bases match TRBD1. Read as DNA, the sequence is TGCGCCAGCAGCTCAACCGGGACAGGGGAAGTGTTCTTT. Its protein is CASSSTGTGEVFF.